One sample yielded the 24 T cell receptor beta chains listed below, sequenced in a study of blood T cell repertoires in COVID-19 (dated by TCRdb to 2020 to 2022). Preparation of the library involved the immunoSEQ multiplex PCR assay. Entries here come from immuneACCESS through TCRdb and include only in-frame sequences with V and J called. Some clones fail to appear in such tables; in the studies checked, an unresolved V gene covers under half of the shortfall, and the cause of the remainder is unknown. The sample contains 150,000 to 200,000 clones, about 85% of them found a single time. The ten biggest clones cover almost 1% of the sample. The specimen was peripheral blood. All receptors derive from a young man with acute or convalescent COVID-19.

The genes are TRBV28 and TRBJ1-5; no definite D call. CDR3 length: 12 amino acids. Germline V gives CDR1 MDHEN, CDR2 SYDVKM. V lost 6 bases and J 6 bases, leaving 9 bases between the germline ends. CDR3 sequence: CASSPPFQPQHF. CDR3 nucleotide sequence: TGTGCCAGCAGCCCCCCCTTTCAGCCCCAGCATTTT.

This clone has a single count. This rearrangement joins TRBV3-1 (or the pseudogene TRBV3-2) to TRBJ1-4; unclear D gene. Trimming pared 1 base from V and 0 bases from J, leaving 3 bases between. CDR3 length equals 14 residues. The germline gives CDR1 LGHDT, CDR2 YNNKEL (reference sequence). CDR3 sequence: CASSQGATNEKLFF. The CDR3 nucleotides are TGTGCCAGCAGCCAAGGCGCAACTAATGAAAAACTGTTTTTT.

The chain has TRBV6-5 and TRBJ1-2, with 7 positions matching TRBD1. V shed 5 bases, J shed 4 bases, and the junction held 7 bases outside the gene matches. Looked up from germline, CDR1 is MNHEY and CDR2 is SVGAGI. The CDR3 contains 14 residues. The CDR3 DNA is TGTGCCAGCAGTCGACAGGGATCAGGCTATGGCTACACCTTC. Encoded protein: CASSRQGSGYGYTF.

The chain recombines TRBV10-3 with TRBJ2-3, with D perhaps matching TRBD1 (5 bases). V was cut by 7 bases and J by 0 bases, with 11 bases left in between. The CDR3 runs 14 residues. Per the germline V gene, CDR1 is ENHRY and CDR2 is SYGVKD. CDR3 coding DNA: TGTGCCATCAAAGGGGAACCTAGCACAGATACGCAGTATTTT. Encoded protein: CAIKGEPSTDTQYF.

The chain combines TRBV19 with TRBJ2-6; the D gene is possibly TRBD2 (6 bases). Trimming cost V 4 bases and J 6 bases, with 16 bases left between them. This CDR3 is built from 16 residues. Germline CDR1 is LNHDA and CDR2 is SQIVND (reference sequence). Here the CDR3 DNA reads TGTGCCAGTAGTAGAGGAGGGACGGCCAAGGCCAACGTCCTGACTTTC. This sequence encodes CASSRGGTAKANVLTF. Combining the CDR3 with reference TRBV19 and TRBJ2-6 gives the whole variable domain DGGITQSPKYLFRKEGQNVTLSCEQNLNHDAMYWYRQDPGQGLRLIYYSQIVNDFQKGDIAEGYSVSREKKESFPLTVTSAQKNPTAFYLCASSRGGTAKANVLTFGAGSRLTVL.

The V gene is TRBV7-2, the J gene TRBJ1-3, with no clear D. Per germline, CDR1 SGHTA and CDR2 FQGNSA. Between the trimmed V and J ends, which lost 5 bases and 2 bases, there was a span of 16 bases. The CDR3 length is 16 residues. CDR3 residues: CASSPAPTGTGNTIYF. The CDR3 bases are TGTGCCAGCAGCCCTGCCCCCACGGGAACTGGAAACACCATATATTTT. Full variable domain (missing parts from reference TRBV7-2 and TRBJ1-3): GAGVSQSPSNKVTEKGKDVELRCDPISGHTALYWYRQSLGQGLEFLIYFQGNSAPDKSGLPSDRFSAERTGGSVSTLTIQRTQQEDSAVYLCASSPAPTGTGNTIYFGEGSWLTVV.

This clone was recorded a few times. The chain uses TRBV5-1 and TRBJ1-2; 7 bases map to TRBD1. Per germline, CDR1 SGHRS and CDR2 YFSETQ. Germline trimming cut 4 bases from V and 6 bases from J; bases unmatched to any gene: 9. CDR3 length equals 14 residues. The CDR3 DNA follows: TGCGCCAGCAGCCCTGAAGGGACAGCGCATGGCTACACCTTC. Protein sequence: CASSPEGTAHGYTF. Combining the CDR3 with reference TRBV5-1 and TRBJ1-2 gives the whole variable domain KAGVTQTPRYLIKTRGQQVTLSCSPISGHRSVSWYQQTPGQGLQFLFEYFSETQRNKGNFPGRFSGRQFSNSRSEMNVSTLELGDSALYLCASSPEGTAHGYTFGSGTRLTVV.

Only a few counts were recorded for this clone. In nucleotides, the CDR3 is TGTGCCAGCAGCAAAGATTCCCCGAACAGCTCCTACGAGCAGTACTTC. Encoded protein: CASSKDSPNSSYEQYF. This chain links TRBV21-1 with TRBJ2-7; the listed D gene, TRBD1, was not tested against the DNA. TRBV21-1 is given as a pseudogene. CDR3 size: 16 residues.

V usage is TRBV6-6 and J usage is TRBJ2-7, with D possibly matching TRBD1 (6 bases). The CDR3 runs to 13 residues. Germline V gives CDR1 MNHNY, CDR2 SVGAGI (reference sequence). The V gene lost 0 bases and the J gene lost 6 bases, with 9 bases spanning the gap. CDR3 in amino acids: CASSYSLGGEQYV. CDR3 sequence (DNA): TGTGCCAGCAGTTACTCCTTAGGGGGCGAGCAGTACGTC.

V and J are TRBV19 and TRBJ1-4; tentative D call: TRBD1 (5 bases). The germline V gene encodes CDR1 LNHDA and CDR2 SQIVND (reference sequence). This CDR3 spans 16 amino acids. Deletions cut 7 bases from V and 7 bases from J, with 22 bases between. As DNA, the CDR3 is TGTGCCAGTACCCCGCGGAGGGGAGGATCATCTGAAAAACTGTTTTTT. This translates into CASTPRRGGSSEKLFF.

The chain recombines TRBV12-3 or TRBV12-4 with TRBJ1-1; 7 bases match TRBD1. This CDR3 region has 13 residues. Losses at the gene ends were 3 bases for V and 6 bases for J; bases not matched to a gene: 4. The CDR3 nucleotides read TGTGCCAGCAGTTTTAGGGGGCTGGCTGAAGCTTTCTTT. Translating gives CASSFRGLAEAFF.

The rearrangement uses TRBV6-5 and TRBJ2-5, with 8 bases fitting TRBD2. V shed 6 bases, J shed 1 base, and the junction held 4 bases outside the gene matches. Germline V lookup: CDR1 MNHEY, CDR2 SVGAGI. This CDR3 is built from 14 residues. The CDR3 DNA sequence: TGTGCCAGCAGCCACGGGGGGGGCCAAGAGACCCAGTACTTC. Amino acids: CASSHGGGQETQYF.

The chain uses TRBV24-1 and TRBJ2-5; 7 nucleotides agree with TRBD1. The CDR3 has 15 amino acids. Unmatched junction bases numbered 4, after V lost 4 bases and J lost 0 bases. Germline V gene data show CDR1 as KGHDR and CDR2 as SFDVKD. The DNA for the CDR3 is TGTGCCACCAGTGAACTTGACAGGGACCAAGAGACCCAGTACTTC. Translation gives CATSELDRDQETQYF.

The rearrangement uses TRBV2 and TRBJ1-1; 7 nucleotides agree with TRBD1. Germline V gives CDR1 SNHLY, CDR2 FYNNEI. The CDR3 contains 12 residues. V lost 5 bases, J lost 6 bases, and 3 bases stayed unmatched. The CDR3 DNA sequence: TGTGCCAGCAGTCGGGACAGCGCTGAAGCTTTCTTT. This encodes CASSRDSAEAFF.

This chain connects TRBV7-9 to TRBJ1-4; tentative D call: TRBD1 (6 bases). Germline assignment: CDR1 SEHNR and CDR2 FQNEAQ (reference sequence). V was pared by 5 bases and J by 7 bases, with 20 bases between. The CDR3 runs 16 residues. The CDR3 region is CASSDPRGRVGEKLFF. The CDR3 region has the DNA TGTGCCAGCAGCGACCCCAGGGGAAGAGTCGGTGAAAAACTGTTTTTT.

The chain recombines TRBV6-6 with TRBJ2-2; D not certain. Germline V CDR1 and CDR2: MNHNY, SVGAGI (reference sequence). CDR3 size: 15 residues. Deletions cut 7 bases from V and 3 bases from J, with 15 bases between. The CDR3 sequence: CASTSSIEHTGELFF. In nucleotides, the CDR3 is TGTGCCAGCACTTCGAGTATCGAACACACCGGGGAGCTGTTTTTT.

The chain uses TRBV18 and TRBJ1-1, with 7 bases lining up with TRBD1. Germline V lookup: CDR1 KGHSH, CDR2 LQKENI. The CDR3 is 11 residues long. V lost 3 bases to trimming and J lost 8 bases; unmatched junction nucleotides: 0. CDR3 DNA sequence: TGTGCCAGCTCACCGGACAGGGAAGCTTTCTTT. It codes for CASSPDREAFF.

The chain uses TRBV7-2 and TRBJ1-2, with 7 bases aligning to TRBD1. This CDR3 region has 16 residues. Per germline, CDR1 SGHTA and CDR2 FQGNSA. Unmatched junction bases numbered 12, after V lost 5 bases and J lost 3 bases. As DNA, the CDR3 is TGTGCCAGCAGCCACCGCAGACAGGGATCAGACTATGGCTACACCTTC. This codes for CASSHRRQGSDYGYTF.

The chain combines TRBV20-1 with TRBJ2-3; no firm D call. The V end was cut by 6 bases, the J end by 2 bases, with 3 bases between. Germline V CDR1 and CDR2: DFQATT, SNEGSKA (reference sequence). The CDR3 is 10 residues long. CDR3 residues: CSANTDTQYF. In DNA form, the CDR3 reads TGCAGTGCCAACACAGATACGCAGTATTTT.

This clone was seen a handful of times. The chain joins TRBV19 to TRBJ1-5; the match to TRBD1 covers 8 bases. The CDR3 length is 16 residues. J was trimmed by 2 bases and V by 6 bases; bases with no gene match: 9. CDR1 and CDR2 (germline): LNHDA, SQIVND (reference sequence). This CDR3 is CASSSPLTGGNQPQHF. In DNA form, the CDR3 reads TGTGCCAGTAGCTCTCCCCTGACAGGGGGCAATCAGCCCCAGCATTTT.

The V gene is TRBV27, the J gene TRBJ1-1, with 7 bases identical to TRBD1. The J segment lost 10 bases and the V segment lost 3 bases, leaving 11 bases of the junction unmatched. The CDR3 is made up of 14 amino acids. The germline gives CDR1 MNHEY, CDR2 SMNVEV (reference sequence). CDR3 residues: CASSFSGTAARAFF. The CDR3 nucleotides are TGTGCCAGCAGTTTTTCAGGGACAGCGGCCAGAGCTTTCTTT.

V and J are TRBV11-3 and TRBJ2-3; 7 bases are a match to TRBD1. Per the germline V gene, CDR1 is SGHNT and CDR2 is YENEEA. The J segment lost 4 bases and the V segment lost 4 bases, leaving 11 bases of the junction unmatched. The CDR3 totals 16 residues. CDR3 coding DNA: TGTGCCAGCAGCTCGCGACAGGGTACTGGTGCAGATACGCAGTATTTT. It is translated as CASSSRQGTGADTQYF. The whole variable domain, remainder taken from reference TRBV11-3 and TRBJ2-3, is EAGVVQSPRYKIIEKKQPVAFWCNPISGHNTLYWYLQNLGQGPELLIRYENEEAVDDSQLPKDRFSAERLKGVDSTLKIQPAELGDSAVYLCASSSRQGTGADTQYFGPGTRLTVL.

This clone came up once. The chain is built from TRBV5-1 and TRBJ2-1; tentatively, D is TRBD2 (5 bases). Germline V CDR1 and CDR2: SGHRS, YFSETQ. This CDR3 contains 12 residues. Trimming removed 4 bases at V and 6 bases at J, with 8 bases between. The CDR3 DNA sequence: TGCGCCAGCAGCACGGAGGCCAATGAGCAGTTCTTC. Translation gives CASSTEANEQFF.

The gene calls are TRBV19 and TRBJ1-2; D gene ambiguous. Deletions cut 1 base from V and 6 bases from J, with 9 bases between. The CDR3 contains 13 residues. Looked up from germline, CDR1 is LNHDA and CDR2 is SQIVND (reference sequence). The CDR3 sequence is CASSIGGVDGYTF. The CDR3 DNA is TGTGCCAGTAGTATAGGGGGAGTGGATGGCTACACCTTC.